This passage covers 9 T cell receptor beta chains from one sample sequenced in a study of blood T cells in healthy people across ages (dated by TCRdb to the mid-2010s). Libraries were built with 5' RACE. The run used an Illumina HiSeq 2500. A second PCR of roughly 6 to 12 cycles was performed with a sample-barcoded 5' primer and a J-beta primer mix. Starting from the raw public reads, TCRdb applied fastp trimming at Q25, assembled clones with MiXCR and retained in-frame beta chains. Entries that share a CDR3 protein sequence are merged under the most common genes and DNA. A total of 630,000 or so distinct CDR3 sequences appear in this sample, about 30% of them only once. Of the sample, approximately 14% falls within the top ten clones. Sequences were obtained from blood. These receptors all stem from a woman aged 80 or over in good health.

To note about this clonotype: One base away lies a much larger clone, so this may be a sequencing read error. V is TRBV5-1 and J is TRBJ1-6; 10 bases are a match to TRBD1. This CDR3 spans 16 amino acids. Per germline, CDR1 SGHRS and CDR2 YFSETQ. The CDR3 region is CASSFRQGARNSPLYF. The CDR3 nucleotides are TGCGCCAGCAGCTTCCGACAGGGGGCGCGGAATTCACCCCTCTACTTT.

This clonotype was found a few times. This chain connects TRBV28 to TRBJ1-2; D is ambiguous. With 8 bases removed from V and 7 bases from J, the gap between germline ends came to 23 bases. CDR1 and CDR2 (germline): MDHEN, SYDVKM. This CDR3 contains 15 residues. The CDR3 spells CASASEAGPPVGYTF. Here the CDR3 DNA reads TGTGCCAGCGCTTCGGAGGCCGGGCCCCCCGTTGGCTACACCTTC.

In its sample, this clonotype was seen once. The chain links TRBV20-1 to TRBJ2-5, with 14 bases aligning to TRBD2. Losses at the gene ends were 1 base for V and 4 bases for J; bases not matched to a gene: 5. This CDR3 is built from 16 residues. The germline gives CDR1 DFQATT, CDR2 SNEGSKA (reference sequence). The CDR3, as DNA: TGCAGTGCTAGAGGGCCGGGACTAGCGGGAGCAGAGACCCAGTACTTC. It yields the protein CSARGPGLAGAETQYF.

The chain is built from TRBV20-1 and TRBJ2-5; TRBD2 agrees at 9 bases. From germline, CDR1 is DFQATT and CDR2 SNEGSKA (reference sequence). The V and J ends lost 6 bases and 2 bases, in that order; junction bases with no gene match: 10. The CDR3 is made up of 15 amino acids. The CDR3 nucleotides read TGCAGTGCCGCCTACCACCTAGCGGGGCAAGAGACCCAGTACTTC. Its protein is CSAAYHLAGQETQYF.

Comment on this clonotype: The CDR3 end shows no conserved phenylalanine or tryptophan, and so a read error is likely. The chain is built from TRBV10-3 and TRBJ2-2; D uncertain. The CDR3 is 14 amino acids. The germline V gene encodes CDR1 ENHRY and CDR2 SYGVKD. CDR3 nucleotide sequence: TGTGCCATCAGTAAGTCGGAGAACACCGGGGAGCTGTTTTTG. Amino acid sequence: CAISKSENTGELFL.

The chain has TRBV7-2 and TRBJ2-1; 13 nucleotides agree with TRBD2. J was trimmed by 8 bases and V by 5 bases; bases with no gene match: 6. Looked up from germline, CDR1 is SGHTA and CDR2 is FQGNSA. The CDR3 extends over 15 amino acids. CDR3 bases: TGTGCCAGCAGCACACTAGCGGGGGGGCCCCATGAGCAGTTCTTC. Residues: CASSTLAGGPHEQFF. Drawing the rest from reference TRBV7-2 and TRBJ2-1, the complete variable domain is GAGVSQSPSNKVTEKGKDVELRCDPISGHTALYWYRQSLGQGLEFLIYFQGNSAPDKSGLPSDRFSAERTGGSVSTLTIQRTQQEDSAVYLCASSTLAGGPHEQFFGPGTRLTVL.

This clonotype was detected only a few times. A much larger clone differs by one base, so this may be a read error. This chain connects TRBV6-2 or TRBV6-3 to TRBJ2-1; 8 nucleotides agree with TRBD1. The J call is uncertain, as TRBJ2-7 better fits the DNA end. CDR1 and CDR2 from the germline V gene are MNHEY and SVGEGT. This CDR3 is built from 16 residues. The CDR3 sequence: CASSYSQGATYNEQYF. CDR3 DNA sequence: TGTGCCAGCAGTTACTCTCAGGGGGCGACCTACAATGAGCAGTACTTC.

This clonotype came up many times. The chain links TRBV7-2 to TRBJ2-1; TRBD1 or TRBD2 may be the D gene (7 bases each). Germline V CDR1 and CDR2: SGHTA, FQGNSA. This CDR3 has 17 amino acids. The V end lost 5 bases, the J end lost 2 bases, and 19 bases lay between the germline ends. The CDR3 bases are TGTGCCAGCAGCCCCAGGGGGGGCGGGGGAACCTACAATGAGCAGTTCTTC. It is translated as CASSPRGGGGTYNEQFF.

Remarks on this clonotype: Possible read error: a much larger clone is one base away. The rearrangement links TRBV12-3 or TRBV12-4 to TRBJ2-3; D is ambiguous. CDR3 length: 13 amino acids. The CDR3 region is CVSSLGLRDTQYF. The CDR3 nucleotides are TGTGTCAGCAGTTTGGGTCTGAGAGATACGCAGTATTTT.